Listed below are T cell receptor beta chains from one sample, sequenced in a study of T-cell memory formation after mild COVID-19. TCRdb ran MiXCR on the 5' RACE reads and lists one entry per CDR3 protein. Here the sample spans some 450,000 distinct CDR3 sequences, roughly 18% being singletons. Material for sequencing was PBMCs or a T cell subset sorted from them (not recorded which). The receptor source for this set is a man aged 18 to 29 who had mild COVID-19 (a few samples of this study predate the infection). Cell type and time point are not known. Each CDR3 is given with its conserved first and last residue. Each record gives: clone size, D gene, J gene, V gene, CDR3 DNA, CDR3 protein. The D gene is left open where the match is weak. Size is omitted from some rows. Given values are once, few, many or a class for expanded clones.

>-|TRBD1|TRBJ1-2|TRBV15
TGTGCCACCAGCGGACAGGGACAATACTATGGCTACACCTTC
CATSGQGQYYGYTF
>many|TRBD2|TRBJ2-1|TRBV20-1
TGCAGTGCAATTAGCGGGGGGGCCTTCAATGAGCAGTTCTTC
CSAISGGAFNEQFF
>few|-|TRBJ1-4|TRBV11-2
TGTGCCAGCAGCTCACTCGGGACTCTAAGGGGAAAACTGTTTTTT
CASSSLGTLRGKLFF
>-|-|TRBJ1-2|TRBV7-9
TGTGCCAGCAGCTCCCAGACAAGGAACTATGGCTACACCTTC
CASSSQTRNYGYTF
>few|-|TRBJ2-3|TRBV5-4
TGTGCCAGCAGCTCACCATCGCTCGGCTTTATGCAGTATTTT
CASSSPSLGFMQYF
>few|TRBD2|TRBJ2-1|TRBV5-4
TGTGCCAGCAGCCGGACTAGCGGGGCCTACAATGAGCAGTTCTTC
CASSRTSGAYNEQFF
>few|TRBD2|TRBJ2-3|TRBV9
TGTGCCAGCAGCGTAGGGGCGGGGGTAAGCACAGATACGCAGTATTTT
CASSVGAGVSTDTQYF
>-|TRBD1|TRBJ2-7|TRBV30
TGTGCCTGGAGTCCCGGACAGGGAATCGTCTACGAGCAGTACTTC
CAWSPGQGIVYEQYF
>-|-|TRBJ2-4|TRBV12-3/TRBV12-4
TGTGCCAGCAGTTTTAGCCAGGGAAACATTCAGTACTTC
CASSFSQGNIQYF
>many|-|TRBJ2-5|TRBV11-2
TGTGCCAGCAGCTTTCTCCAAGAGACCCAGTACTTC
CASSFLQETQYF
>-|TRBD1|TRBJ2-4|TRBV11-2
TGTGCCAGCAGCCTACTTCGGGACAGGGGGCTCATTCAGTACTTC
CASSLLRDRGLIQYF
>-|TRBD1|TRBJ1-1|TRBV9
TGTGCCAGCAGCGACCCGACAGGGTTGAACACTGAAGCTTTCTTT
CASSDPTGLNTEAFF
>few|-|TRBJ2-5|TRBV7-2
TGTGCCAGCAGCTCTCTCTCGTCCCGGGACAAGGAGACCCAGTACTTC
CASSSLSSRDKETQYF
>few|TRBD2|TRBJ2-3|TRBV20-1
TGCAGTGCCCCCTTAGCGGGAAGCACAGATACGCAGTATTTT
CSAPLAGSTDTQYF
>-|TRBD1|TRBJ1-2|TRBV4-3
TGCGCCAGCAGCCGAGAAATGGGACAGTCGAATTACTATGGCTACACCTTC
CASSREMGQSNYYGYTF
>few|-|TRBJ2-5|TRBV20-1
TGCAGTGCTAGCGGGGGTTTTGGTGAGACCCAGTACTTC
CSASGGFGETQYF
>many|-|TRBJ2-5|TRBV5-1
TGCGCCAGCAGCTTGAAGGACGCGGAGACCCAGTACTTC
CASSLKDAETQYF
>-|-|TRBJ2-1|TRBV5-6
TGTGCCAGCAGCCGTTGGGATTACAATGAGCAGTTCTTC
CASSRWDYNEQFF
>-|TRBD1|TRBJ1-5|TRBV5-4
TGTGCCAGCAGCATTATGGGACAGGGGGCAGAGCGGCATTTT
CASSIMGQGAERHF
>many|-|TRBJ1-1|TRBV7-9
TGTGCCAGCAGCTTGGGACGGGAGAACACTGAAGCTTTCTTT
CASSLGRENTEAFF
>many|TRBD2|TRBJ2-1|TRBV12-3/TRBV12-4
TGTGCCGTATCTAGCGGGGGTGTTGAGCAGTTCTTC
CAVSSGGVEQFF
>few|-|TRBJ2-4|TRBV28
TGTGCCAGCAGCCCGGGAGTAAACATTCAGTACTTC
CASSPGVNIQYF
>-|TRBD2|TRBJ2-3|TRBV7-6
TGTGCCAGCAGCGAGGGCCCCGGACTAGCGGGGTGGGATACGCAGTATTTT
CASSEGPGLAGWDTQYF
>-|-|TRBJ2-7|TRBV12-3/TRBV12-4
TGTGCCAGCAGTTTAGGAATAAACTCCTACGAGCAGTACTTC
CASSLGINSYEQYF
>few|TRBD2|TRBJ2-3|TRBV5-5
TGTGCCAGCAGCACGACTAGCGGTGGAGATACGCAGTATTTT
CASSTTSGGDTQYF
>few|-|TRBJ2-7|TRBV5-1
TGCGCCAGCAGCTCGGTTGGAGGGGGCTACGAGCAGTACTTC
CASSSVGGGYEQYF
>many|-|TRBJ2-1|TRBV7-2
TGTGCCAGCAGCTTGGGGGTTGGAAGAAATGAGCAGTTCTTC
CASSLGVGRNEQFF
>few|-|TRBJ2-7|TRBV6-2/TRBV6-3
TGTGCCAGCAGCCCTTGGCGGGGCGAGCAGTACTTC
CASSPWRGEQYF
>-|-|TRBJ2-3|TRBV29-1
TGCAGCGTTGTCCGAGCGGAGCCCACAGATACGCAGTATTTT
CSVVRAEPTDTQYF
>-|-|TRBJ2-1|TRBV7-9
TGTGCCAGCAGCTCACCCCTCGACAATGAGCAGTTCTTC
CASSSPLDNEQFF
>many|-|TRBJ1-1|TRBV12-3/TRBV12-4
TGTGCCAGCAGCCTGGGGGGGGATACTGAAGCTTTCTTT
CASSLGGDTEAFF
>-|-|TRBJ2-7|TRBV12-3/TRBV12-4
TGTGCCAGCAGTCTACCCGGGGCCTCGCGAGAGCAGTACTTC
CASSLPGASREQYF
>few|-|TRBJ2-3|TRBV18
TGTGCCAGCTCACCAAGAGTTGATACGCAGTATTTT
CASSPRVDTQYF
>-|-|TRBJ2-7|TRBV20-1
TGCAGTGCTAGAGATAGCCAGGGCGATTCCTACGAGCAGTACTTC
CSARDSQGDSYEQYF
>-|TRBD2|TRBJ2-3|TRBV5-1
TGCGCCATCAGCGGGACTAGCGCGTACACAGATACGCAGTATTTT
CAISGTSAYTDTQYF
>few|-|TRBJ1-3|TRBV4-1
TGCGCCAGCAGCCCGCGGGACGGCAAGGGAAACACCATATATTTT
CASSPRDGKGNTIYF
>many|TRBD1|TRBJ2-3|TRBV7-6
TGTGCCAGCAGCTACTCGTCAGGGGGTCGTATAGATACGCAGTATTTT
CASSYSSGGRIDTQYF
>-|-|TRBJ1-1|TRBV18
TGTGCCAGCTCACCACCGGGGGGCCTGAACACTGAAGCTTTCTTT
CASSPPGGLNTEAFF
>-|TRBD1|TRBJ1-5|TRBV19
TGTGCCAGTAGAATTCAACAGGGGTGGAATCAGCCCCAGCATTTT
CASRIQQGWNQPQHF
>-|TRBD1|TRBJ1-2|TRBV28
TGTGCCAGCAGACCGGGCGGGACAGGGGTGAAAGGCTACACCTTC
CASRPGGTGVKGYTF
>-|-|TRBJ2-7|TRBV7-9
TGTGCCAGCAGCCAGCTAGAGTACGAGCAGTACTTC
CASSQLEYEQYF
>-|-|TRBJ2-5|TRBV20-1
TGCAGTGCTACCAGGGGGGGAGAGACCCAGTACTTC
CSATRGGETQYF
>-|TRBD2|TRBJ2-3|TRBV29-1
TGCAGCGTTGAAGATGAGTGGGGAGCGGGGGGCAACACAGATACGCAGTATTTT
CSVEDEWGAGGNTDTQYF
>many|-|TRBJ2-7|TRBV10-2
TGCGCCAGCAGCCCAGGGGACTACGAGCAGTACTTC
CASSPGDYEQYF
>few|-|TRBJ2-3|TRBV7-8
TGTGCCAGCAGCCCCCGGAGGGGGGAACCTAGCACAGATACGCAGTATTTT
CASSPRRGEPSTDTQYF
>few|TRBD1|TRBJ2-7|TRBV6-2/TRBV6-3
TGTGCCAGCAGTCCTCACAACCGGGACAGGGGAAGCAACGAGCAGTACTTC
CASSPHNRDRGSNEQYF
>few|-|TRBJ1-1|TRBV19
TGTGCCAGTAGGAACCGAAGGGCTTTGAACACTGAAGCTTTCTTT
CASRNRRALNTEAFF
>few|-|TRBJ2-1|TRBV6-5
TGTGCCAGCAGTAGACAGGCTCTTGGTGAGCAGTTCTTC
CASSRQALGEQFF
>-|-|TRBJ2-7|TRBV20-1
TGCAGTGCTAGCCGAAGTTTAAGTTACGAGCAGTACTTC
CSASRSLSYEQYF
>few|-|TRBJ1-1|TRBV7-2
TGTGCCAGTGCTGGGGGCATGAGTGCTGAAGCTTTCTTT
CASAGGMSAEAFF
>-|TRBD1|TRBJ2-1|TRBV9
TGTGCCAGCAGCGTAACAGGGGGCGGCGTCTCCTACAATGAGCAGTTCTTC
CASSVTGGGVSYNEQFF
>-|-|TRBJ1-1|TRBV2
TGTGCCAGCAGTGACTACCGTAGTGTGGCTGAAGCTTTCTTT
CASSDYRSVAEAFF
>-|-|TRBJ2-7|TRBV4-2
TGTGCCAGCAGCCAAGGGTCCAACTCCTACGAGCAGTACTTC
CASSQGSNSYEQYF